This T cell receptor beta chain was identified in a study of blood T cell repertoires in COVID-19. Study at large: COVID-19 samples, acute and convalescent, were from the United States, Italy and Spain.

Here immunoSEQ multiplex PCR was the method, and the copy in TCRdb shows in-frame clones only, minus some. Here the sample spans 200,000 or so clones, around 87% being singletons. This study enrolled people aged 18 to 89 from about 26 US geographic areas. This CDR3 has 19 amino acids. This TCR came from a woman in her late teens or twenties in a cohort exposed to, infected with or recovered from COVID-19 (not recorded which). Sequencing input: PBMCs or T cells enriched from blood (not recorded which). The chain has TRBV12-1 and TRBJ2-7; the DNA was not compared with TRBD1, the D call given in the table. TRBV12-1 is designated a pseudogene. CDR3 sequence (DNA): TGTGCCAGCAGCCCCATTGCATCTGTGCCGGGACAGGGGGCCTACGAGCAGTACTTC. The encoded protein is CASSPIASVPGQGAYEQYF.